This T cell receptor beta chain was sequenced in a study of cytomegalovirus exposure and HLA in healthy donors. Germline V CDR1 and CDR2: GTSNPN, SVGIG (reference sequence). V lost 1 base and J 7 bases, leaving 10 bases between the germline ends. This CDR3 region has 12 residues. Study conclusions and caveats: TCR beta V segments were, for the most part, productive about 87% or about 30% of the time in an earlier analysis. Some TCR beta chains (164 of them) were listed as cytomegalovirus-associated. Reported performance of the classifier showed diagnosis of cytomegalovirus status with high specificity and sensitivity.

A multiplex PCR was run with 60 Vbeta primers and 13 Jbeta primers. Only in-frame clones appear in the TCRdb table, and some are missing; sequencing was by immunoSEQ multiplex PCR. Of nearly 110,000 clones listed, around 76% were seen once; the top ten hold about 2.5%. In regard to this clone: Antigen specificity is unknown.

This receptor was taken from a young man in good health and CMV-seropositive. The chain links TRBV30 to TRBJ1-2, with D perhaps matching TRBD1 (5 bases). The specimen was PBMCs. This CDR3 reads CAWSGQPRGYTF. Written as DNA, the CDR3 is TGTGCCTGGAGTGGACAGCCTCGTGGCTACACCTTC. The variable domain in full, completed from reference TRBV30 and TRBJ1-2, reads SQTIHQWPATLVQPVGSPLSLECTVEGTSNPNLYWYRQAAGRGLQLLFYSVGIGQISSEVPQNLSASRPQDRQFILSSKKLLLSDSGFYLCAWSGQPRGYTFGSGTRLTVV.